The 15 T cell receptor beta chains listed next were all sequenced from one sample in a study of blood T cells in healthy people across ages. The authors ran a second PCR of roughly 6 to 12 cycles using a sample-barcoded 5' primer and a J-beta primer mix. TCRdb re-analysed the 5' RACE reads in MiXCR, keeping a single row per CDR3 protein. The profile shows hundreds of thousands of distinct CDR3 sequences, 25% to 35% of them singletons. The sequencing sample was made of blood. These receptors came from an elderly woman in good health.

The chain links TRBV6-2 or TRBV6-3 to TRBJ2-4; D could derive from TRBD1 or TRBD2 (5 bases each). The tail of the sequence fits TRBJ2-7 better, so the J call may be wrong. Germline-derived CDR1 and CDR2 are MNHEY and SVGEGT. This CDR3 comprises 15 residues. The CDR3 coding sequence is TGTGCCAGCAGTTACAACGTAGAGGGGTCCCACGAGCAGTACTTC. This encodes CASSYNVEGSHEQYF.

This clonotype has ten or more counts. The J gene is TRBJ1-2, the V gene TRBV7-9; a possible D gene is TRBD1 (6 bases). CDR3 length equals 16 residues. Germline V lookup: CDR1 SEHNR, CDR2 FQNEAQ (reference sequence). Trimming removed 4 bases at V and 0 bases at J, with 15 bases between. The CDR3 DNA is TGTGCCAGCAGCTCTGAAAACAGGGCTTCTAACTATGGCTACACCTTC. Its translation is CASSSENRASNYGYTF.

This clonotype occurred many times. The J gene is TRBJ2-7, the V gene TRBV7-2; 8 bases match TRBD2. V trimming: 7 bases; J trimming: 4 bases; junction bases outside the gene matches: 12. Germline-derived CDR1 and CDR2 are SGHTA and FQGNSA. CDR3 length: 15 amino acids. The CDR3 sequence: CASTPSGGGPYEQYF. CDR3 coding DNA: TGTGCCAGCACCCCTTCGGGGGGGGGCCCTTACGAGCAGTACTTC.

This clonotype was picked up many times. This sequence joins TRBV24-1 and TRBJ2-5; a weak D match, TRBD1 (6 bases). CDR3 length: 18 amino acids. Germline CDR1 KGHDR, CDR2 SFDVKD. V was pared by 1 base and J by 5 bases, with 22 bases between. The CDR3, as DNA: TGTGCCACCAGTGATTTCGTTAAAGGGGACAAGGGTCGGGAGACCCAGTACTTC. Amino acids: CATSDFVKGDKGRETQYF.

As concerns this clonotype: It may be a read error: a sequence one base away is much more abundant. The chain combines TRBV6-1 with TRBJ2-7, with 7 bases identical to TRBD1. The germline V gene encodes CDR1 MNHNS and CDR2 SASEGT. The CDR3 is 16 amino acids. Trimming cost V 4 bases and J 7 bases; bases outside gene matches: 16. CDR3: CASSASGAGGMGEQYF. The DNA of the CDR3 is TGTGCCAGCAGTGCCTCCGGGGCAGGGGGTATGGGGGAGCAGTACTTC.

This chain uses TRBV7-6 with TRBJ2-1, with a tentative D call TRBD2 (6 bases). Germline assignment: CDR1 SGHVS and CDR2 FNYEAQ. V lost 4 bases and J 0 bases, leaving 13 bases between the germline ends. This CDR3 spans 16 amino acids. CDR3 residues: CASSSAGGASYNEQFF. In DNA, the CDR3 is TGTGCCAGCAGCTCCGCCGGCGGGGCCTCCTACAATGAGCAGTTCTTC.

This chain uses TRBV29-1 with TRBJ2-1; TRBD2 matches 10 bases. The CDR3 runs 15 residues. V was clipped by 7 bases and J by 4 bases; unmatched bases: 10. CDR1 SQVTM and CDR2 ANQGSEA come from the germline V gene. CDR3 coding DNA: TGCAGCGCCCAGGCTAGCGGGAGTAGGTACAATGAGCAGTTCTTC. This encodes CSAQASGSRYNEQFF.

There are a few counts of this clonotype. This chain uses TRBV20-1 with TRBJ1-4; D possibly corresponds to TRBD1 (5 bases). The CDR3 totals 14 residues. Germline CDR1 reads DFQATT; CDR2 reads SNEGSKA (reference sequence). Trimming took off 4 bases at V and 8 bases at J, with 17 bases between the two ends. The CDR3 loop reads CSATPPEGNEKLFF. The CDR3 nucleotides are TGCAGTGCTACGCCGCCTGAGGGGAACGAAAAACTGTTTTTT.

The chain links TRBV9 to TRBJ1-2; D call uncertain. Per germline, CDR1 SGDLS and CDR2 YYNGEE. There are 14 residues in the CDR3. V was shortened by 0 bases and J by 4 bases, with 10 bases between the two germline ends. The CDR3 DNA is TGTGCCAGCAGCGTAGCGGGCAGCCTCTATGGCTACACCTTC. This translates into CASSVAGSLYGYTF.

This clonotype has ten or more counts. The rearrangement uses TRBV28 and TRBJ2-7; tentative D call: TRBD1 (5 bases). This CDR3 comprises 15 residues. Germline V gene lookup returns CDR1 MDHEN and CDR2 SYDVKM. V was clipped by 6 bases and J by 0 bases, with 15 bases between them. The CDR3 DNA reads as TGTGCCAGCAGGGACGACAGTACGAGCTCCTACGAGCAGTACTTC. It translates to CASRDDSTSSYEQYF. Full variable domain (missing parts from reference TRBV28 and TRBJ2-7): DVKVTQSSRYLVKRTGEKVFLECVQDMDHENMFWYRQDPGLGLRLIYFSYDVKMKEKGDIPEGYSVSREKKERFSLILESASTNQTSMYLCASRDDSTSSYEQYFGPGTRLTVT.

The chain joins TRBV20-1 to TRBJ1-2; perhaps TRBD1 as D (5 bases). Germline V gene sequence: CDR1 DFQATT, CDR2 SNEGSKA (reference sequence). The CDR3 is 16 amino acids. With 6 bases removed from V and 5 bases from J, the gap between germline ends came to 25 bases. CDR3 in amino acids: CSAETGRGGYLYGYTF. The CDR3 DNA sequence: TGCAGTGCCGAAACAGGACGGGGCGGGTATCTTTATGGCTACACCTTC.

This clonotype was counted many times. This chain joins TRBV6-5 and TRBJ2-2; D not certain. The V gene lost 2 bases and the J gene lost 2 bases, with 3 bases spanning the gap. The CDR3 consists of 13 residues. CDR1 and CDR2 (germline): MNHEY, SVGAGI. For the CDR3, the DNA is TGTGCCAGCAGTTACCCTAACACCGGGGAGCTGTTTTTT. The encoded protein is CASSYPNTGELFF.

Ten or more counts support this clonotype. The chain employs TRBV5-1 and TRBJ2-5; D assignment may be TRBD1 or TRBD2 (5 bases each). With 5 bases removed from V and 2 bases from J, the gap between germline ends came to 10 bases. CDR3 length equals 13 residues. Germline values: CDR1 SGHRS, CDR2 YFSETQ. The CDR3 protein is CASRRGPQETQYF. The CDR3 DNA is TGCGCCAGCAGGAGGGGACCGCAAGAGACCCAGTACTTC.

This clonotype has ten or more counts. The genes are TRBV9 and TRBJ2-5; the match to TRBD2 covers 11 bases. Trimming cost V 0 bases and J 2 bases; bases outside gene matches: 6. Germline-derived CDR1 and CDR2 are SGDLS and YYNGEE. The CDR3 has 17 residues. CDR3 sequence reads: CASSVDVAGGLQETQYF. The CDR3 nucleotides are TGTGCCAGCAGCGTAGACGTAGCGGGGGGGCTACAAGAGACCCAGTACTTC. The whole variable domain, filled in from reference TRBV9 and TRBJ2-5, reads DSGVTQTPKHLITATGQRVTLRCSPRSGDLSVYWYQQSLDQGLQFLIQYYNGEERAKGNILERFSAQQFPDLHSELNLSSLELGDSALYFCASSVDVAGGLQETQYFGPGTRLLVL.

Concerning this clonotype itself: Germline is not matched at one junction end, which may reflect a read error. The chain joins TRBV5-1 to TRBJ1-4, with 8 bases identical to TRBD1. Germline CDR1 is SGHRS and CDR2 is YFSETQ. There are 15 residues in the CDR3. DNA of the CDR3: TGCGCCAGCAGCTTGGAACGGACAGGGAATGAAAAACGGTTTTTT. Encoded protein: CASSLERTGNEKRFF.